This T cell receptor beta chain was identified in a study of beta chain features in type 1 diabetes. Study outcomes and limitations: Relative to healthy donors, patients appeared to have naive, central memory and Treg TCRB repertoires that were more similar. HLA effects on TCRB rearrangement stayed unresolved here. VDJ junctions sequenced from type 1 diabetes patients showed fewer insertions and more deletions.

All of the isolated RNA was reverse transcribed, so expressed TCRB transcripts were sequenced. TCRdb keeps only in-frame clones here, not all; method: immunoSEQ multiplex PCR. The top ten hold under 0.02% of the sample, which has more than 300,000 clones, around 16% seen once. CD4+ naive, central memory, regulatory and stem cell-like memory subsets were isolated by sorting on CD45RO/CCR7/CD25/CD127/CD95/CD27. Germline V gene sequence: CDR1 MNHEY, CDR2 SVGAGI. This CDR3 is 12 amino acids long. Trimming took off 6 bases at V and 4 bases at J, with 9 bases between the two ends. This clone was counted between two and nine times. What it binds is not known.

Source material: naive CD4+ T cells from blood. The chain couples TRBV6-5 to TRBJ2-5; D remains unclear. This sequence was found in a woman in her late teens or twenties in good health. In nucleotides, the CDR3 is TGTGCCAGCAGGTCCCGCGCAGAGACCCAGTACTTC. It encodes CASRSRAETQYF.